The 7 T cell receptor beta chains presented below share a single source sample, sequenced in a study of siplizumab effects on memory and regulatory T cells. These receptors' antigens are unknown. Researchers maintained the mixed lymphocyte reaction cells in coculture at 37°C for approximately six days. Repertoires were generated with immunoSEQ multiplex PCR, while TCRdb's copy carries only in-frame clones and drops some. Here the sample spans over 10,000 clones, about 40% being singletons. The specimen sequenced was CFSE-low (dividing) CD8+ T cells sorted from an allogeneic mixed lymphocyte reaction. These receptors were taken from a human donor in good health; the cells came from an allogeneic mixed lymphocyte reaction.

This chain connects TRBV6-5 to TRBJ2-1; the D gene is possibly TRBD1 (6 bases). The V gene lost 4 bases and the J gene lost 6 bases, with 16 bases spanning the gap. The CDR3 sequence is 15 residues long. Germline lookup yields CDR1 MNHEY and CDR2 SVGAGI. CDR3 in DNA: TGTGCCAGCAGTTCGTTCAGGGGATGGGGCAATGAGCAGTTCTTC. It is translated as CASSSFRGWGNEQFF.

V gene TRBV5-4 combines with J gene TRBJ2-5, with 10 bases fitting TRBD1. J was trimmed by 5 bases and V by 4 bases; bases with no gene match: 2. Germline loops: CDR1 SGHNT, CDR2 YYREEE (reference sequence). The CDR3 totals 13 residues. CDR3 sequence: CASSRTGGETQYF. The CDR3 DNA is TGTGCCAGCAGCCGGACAGGGGGGGAGACCCAGTACTTC.

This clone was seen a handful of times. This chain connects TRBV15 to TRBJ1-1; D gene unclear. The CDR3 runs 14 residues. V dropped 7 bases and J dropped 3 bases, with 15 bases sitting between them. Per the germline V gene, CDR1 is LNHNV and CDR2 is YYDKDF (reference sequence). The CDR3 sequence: CATNSNQGHTEAFF. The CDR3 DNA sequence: TGTGCCACCAATTCAAACCAAGGGCACACTGAAGCTTTCTTT.

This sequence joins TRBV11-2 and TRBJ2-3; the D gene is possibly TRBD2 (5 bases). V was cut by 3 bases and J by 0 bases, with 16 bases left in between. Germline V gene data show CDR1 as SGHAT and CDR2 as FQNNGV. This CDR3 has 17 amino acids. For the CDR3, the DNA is TGTGCCAGCAGCTTCCCCCAGGATGGACTGAGCACAGATACGCAGTATTTT. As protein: CASSFPQDGLSTDTQYF.

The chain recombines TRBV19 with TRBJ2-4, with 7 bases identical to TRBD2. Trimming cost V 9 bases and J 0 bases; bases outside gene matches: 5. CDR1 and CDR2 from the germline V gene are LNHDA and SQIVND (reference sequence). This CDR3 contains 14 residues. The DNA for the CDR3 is TGTGCCAGGCAAAGCGGGGTAGCCAAAAACATTCAGTACTTC. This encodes CARQSGVAKNIQYF.

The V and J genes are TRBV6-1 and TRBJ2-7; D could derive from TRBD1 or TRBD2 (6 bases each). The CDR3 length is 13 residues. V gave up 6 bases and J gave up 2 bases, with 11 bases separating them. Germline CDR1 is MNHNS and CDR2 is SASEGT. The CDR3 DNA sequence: TGTGCCAGCAGGGGAGGACAGACCTACGAGCAGTACTTC. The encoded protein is CASRGGQTYEQYF.

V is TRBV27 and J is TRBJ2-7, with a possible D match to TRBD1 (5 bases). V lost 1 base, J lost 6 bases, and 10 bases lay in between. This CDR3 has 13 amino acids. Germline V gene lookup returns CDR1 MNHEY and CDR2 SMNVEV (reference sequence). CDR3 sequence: CASSLWWGSEQYF. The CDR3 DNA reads TGTGCCAGCAGTTTATGGTGGGGCAGCGAGCAGTACTTC.